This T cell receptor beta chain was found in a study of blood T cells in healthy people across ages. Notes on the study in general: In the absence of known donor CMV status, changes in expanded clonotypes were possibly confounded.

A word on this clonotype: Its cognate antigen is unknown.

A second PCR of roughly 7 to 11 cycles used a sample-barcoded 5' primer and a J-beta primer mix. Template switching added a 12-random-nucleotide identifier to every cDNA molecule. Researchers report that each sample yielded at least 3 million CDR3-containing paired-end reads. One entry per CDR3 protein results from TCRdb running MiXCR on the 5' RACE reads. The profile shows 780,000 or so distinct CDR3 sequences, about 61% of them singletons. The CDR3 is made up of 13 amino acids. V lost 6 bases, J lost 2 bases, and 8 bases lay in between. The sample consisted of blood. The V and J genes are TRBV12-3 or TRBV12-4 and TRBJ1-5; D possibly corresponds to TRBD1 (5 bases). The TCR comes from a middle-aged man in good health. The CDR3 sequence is CASRGEGNQPQHF. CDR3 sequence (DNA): TGTGCCAGCAGGGGGGAAGGCAATCAGCCCCAGCATTTT.